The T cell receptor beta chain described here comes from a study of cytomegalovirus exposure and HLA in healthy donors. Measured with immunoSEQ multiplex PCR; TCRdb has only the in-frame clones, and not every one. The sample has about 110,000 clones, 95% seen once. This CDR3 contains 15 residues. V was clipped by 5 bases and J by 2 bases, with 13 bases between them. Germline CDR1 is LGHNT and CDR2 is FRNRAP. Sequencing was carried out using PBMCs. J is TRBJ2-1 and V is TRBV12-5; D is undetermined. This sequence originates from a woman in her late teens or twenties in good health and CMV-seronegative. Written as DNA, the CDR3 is TGTGCTAGTGGTGCTCGACGACTGACCTACAATGAGCAGTTCTTC. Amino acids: CASGARRLTYNEQFF.